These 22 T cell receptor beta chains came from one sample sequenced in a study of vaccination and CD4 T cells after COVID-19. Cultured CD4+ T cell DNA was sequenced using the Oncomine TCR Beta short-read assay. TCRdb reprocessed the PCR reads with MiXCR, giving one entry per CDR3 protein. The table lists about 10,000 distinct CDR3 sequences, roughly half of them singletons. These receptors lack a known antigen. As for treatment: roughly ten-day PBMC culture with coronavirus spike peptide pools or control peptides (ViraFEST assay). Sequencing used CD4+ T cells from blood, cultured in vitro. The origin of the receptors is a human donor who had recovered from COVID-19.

CDR3 residues: CAWSGASGGFSTGELFF. DNA of the CDR3: TGTGCCTGGAGTGGGGCTAGCGGGGGGTTTAGTACCGGGGAGCTGTTTTTT. The gene calls are TRBV30 and TRBJ2-2, with 11 bases aligning to TRBD2. CDR1 is GTSNPN and CDR2 is SVGIG in the germline V gene (reference sequence). The CDR3 is made up of 17 amino acids. The V segment lost 1 base and the J segment 5 bases; nucleotides outside the gene matches: 9.

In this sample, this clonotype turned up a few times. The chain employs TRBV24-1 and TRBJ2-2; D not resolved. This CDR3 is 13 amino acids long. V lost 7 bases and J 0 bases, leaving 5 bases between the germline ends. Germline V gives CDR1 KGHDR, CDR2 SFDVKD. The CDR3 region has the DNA TGTGCCACCAGGAACGCGAACACCGGGGAGCTGTTTTTT. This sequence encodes CATRNANTGELFF.

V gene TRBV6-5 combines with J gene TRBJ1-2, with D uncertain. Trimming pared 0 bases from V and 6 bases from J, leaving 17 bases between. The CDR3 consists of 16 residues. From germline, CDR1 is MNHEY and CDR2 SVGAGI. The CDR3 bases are TGTGCCAGCAGTTACTCGAGCAGTGAACTGATTAATGGCTACACCTTC. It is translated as CASSYSSSELINGYTF.

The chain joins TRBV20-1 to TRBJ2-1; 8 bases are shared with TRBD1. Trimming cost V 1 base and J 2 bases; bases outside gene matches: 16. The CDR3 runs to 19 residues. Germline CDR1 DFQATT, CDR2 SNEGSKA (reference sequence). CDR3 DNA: TGCAGTGCTAGAGTAGCAATGTCCGGACAGGGAAAGACCTACAATGAGCAGTTCTTC. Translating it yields CSARVAMSGQGKTYNEQFF.

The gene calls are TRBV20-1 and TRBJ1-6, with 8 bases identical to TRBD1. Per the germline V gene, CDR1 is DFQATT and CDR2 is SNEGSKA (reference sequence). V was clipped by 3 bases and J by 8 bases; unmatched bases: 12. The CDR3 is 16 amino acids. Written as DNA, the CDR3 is TGCAGTGCTAGTTACGGAAGTGGACAGGGTTATTCACCCCTCCACTTT. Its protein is CSASYGSGQGYSPLHF.

CDR3 in amino acids: CASRTTGLNYGYTF. CDR3 DNA: TGTGCCAGCAGGACGACAGGGTTGAACTATGGCTACACCTTC. The chain employs TRBV12-3 or TRBV12-4 and TRBJ1-2, with 7 bases that match TRBD1. The J segment lost 2 bases and the V segment lost 6 bases, leaving 6 bases of the junction unmatched. The CDR3 extends over 14 amino acids.

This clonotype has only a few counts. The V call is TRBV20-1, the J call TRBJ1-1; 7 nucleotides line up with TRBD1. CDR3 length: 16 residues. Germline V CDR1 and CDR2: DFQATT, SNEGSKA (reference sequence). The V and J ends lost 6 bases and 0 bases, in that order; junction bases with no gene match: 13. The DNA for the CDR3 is TGCAGTGCAACGTCGGGACAGCACAGCATGAACACTGAAGCTTTCTTT. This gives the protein CSATSGQHSMNTEAFF.

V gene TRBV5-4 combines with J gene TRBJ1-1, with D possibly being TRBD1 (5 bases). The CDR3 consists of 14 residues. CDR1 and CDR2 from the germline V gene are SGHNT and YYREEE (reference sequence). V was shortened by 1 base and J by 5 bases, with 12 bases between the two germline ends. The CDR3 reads CASSLWGVRTEAFF. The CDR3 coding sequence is TGTGCCAGCAGCTTGTGGGGGGTGAGAACTGAAGCTTTCTTT.

The CDR3: CASSQPGRISGNTIYF. DNA for the CDR3: TGTGCCAGCAGCCAACCAGGACGGATCTCTGGAAACACCATATATTTT. V and J are TRBV11-2 and TRBJ1-3, with D unclear. Trimming took off 5 bases at V and 0 bases at J, with 14 bases between the two ends. The V gene's germline CDR1 is SGHAT and CDR2 FQNNGV. This CDR3 spans 16 amino acids. Full variable domain (outside the CDR3, taken from reference TRBV11-2 and TRBJ1-3): EAGVAQSPRYKIIEKRQSVAFWCNPISGHATLYWYQQILGQGPKLLIQFQNNGVVDDSQLPKDRFSAERLKGVDSTLKIQPAKLEDSAVYLCASSQPGRISGNTIYFGEGSWLTVV.

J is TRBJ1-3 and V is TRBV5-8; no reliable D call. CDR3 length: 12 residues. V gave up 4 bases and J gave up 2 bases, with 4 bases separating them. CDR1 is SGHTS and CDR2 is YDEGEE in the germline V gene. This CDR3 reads CASSVTGNTIYF. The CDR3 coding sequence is TGTGCCAGCAGCGTGACTGGAAACACCATATATTTT.

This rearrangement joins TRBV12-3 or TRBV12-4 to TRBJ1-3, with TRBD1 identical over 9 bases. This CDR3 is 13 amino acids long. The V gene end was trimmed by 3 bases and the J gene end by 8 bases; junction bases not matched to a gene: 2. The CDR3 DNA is TGTGCCAGCAGTTTGGGACAGGGAGACACCATATATTTT. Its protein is CASSLGQGDTIYF.

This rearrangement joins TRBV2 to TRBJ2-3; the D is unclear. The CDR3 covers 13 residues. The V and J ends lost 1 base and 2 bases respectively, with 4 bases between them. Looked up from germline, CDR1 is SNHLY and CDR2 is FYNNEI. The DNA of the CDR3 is TGTGCCAGCAGTGAAGACTACACAGATACGCAGTATTTT. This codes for CASSEDYTDTQYF.

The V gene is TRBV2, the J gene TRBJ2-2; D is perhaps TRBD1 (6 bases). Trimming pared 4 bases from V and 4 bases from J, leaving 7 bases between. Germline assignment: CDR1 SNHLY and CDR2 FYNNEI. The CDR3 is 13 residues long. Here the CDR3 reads CASSGTATGELFF. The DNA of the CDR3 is TGTGCCAGCAGTGGGACAGCCACCGGGGAGCTGTTTTTT.

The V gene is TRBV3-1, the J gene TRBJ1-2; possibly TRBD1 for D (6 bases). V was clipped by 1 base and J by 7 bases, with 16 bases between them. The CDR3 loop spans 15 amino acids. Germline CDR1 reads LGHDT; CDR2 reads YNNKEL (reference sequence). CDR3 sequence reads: CASSQAGGPRSGYTF. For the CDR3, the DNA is TGTGCCAGCAGCCAAGCCGGGGGCCCCAGATCTGGCTACACCTTC.

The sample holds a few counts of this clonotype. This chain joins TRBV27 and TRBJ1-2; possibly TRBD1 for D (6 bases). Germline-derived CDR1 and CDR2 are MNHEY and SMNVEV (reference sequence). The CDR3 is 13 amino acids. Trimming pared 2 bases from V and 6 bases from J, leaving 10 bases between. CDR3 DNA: TGTGCCAGCAGTTTAAGGGGGGCTGATGGCTACACCTTC. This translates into CASSLRGADGYTF.

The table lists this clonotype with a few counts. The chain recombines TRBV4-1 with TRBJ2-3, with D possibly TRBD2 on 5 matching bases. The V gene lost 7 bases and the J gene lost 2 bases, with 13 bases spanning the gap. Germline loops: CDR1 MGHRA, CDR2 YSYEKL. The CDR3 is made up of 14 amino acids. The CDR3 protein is CASTPWGVTDTQYF. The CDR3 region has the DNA TGCGCCAGCACCCCGTGGGGAGTCACAGATACGCAGTATTTT.

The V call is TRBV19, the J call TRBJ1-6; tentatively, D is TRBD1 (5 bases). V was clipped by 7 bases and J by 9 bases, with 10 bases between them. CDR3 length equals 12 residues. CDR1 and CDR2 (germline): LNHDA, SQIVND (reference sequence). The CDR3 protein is CASNRRGSPLHF. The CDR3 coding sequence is TGTGCCAGTAACAGGAGGGGTTCACCCCTCCACTTT.

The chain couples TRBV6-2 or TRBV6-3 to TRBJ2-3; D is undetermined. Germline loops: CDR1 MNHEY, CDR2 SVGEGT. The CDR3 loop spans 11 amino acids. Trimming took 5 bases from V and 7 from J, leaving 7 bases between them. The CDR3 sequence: CASSNGYTQYF. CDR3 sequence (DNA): TGTGCCAGCAGTAACGGGTATACGCAGTATTTT.

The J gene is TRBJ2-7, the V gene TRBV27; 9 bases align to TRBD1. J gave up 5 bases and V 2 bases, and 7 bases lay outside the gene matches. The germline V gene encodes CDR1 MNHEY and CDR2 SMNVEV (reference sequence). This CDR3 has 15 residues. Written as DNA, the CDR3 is TGTGCCAGCAGTTTAGAAGGGACAGGGAGCCACGAGCAGTACTTC. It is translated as CASSLEGTGSHEQYF.

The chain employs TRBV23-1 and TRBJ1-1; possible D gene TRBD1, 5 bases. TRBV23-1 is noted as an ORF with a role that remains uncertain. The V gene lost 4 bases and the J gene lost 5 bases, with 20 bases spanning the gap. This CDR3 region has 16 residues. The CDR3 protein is CASSPPSPRERTEAFF. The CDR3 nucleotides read TGCGCCAGCAGTCCCCCCTCCCCCAGGGAGAGAACTGAAGCTTTCTTT.

The CDR3 coding sequence is TGTGCCAGCAGCCTTATGGACTACGAGCAGTACTTC. Amino acids: CASSLMDYEQYF. V usage is TRBV12-3 or TRBV12-4 and J usage is TRBJ2-7, with D unclear. The CDR3 has 12 amino acids. V lost 6 bases, J lost 3 bases, and 9 bases lay in between.

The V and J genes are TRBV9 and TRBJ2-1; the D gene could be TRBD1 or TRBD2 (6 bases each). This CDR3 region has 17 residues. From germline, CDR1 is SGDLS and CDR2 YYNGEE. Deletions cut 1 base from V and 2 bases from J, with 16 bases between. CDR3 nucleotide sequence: TGTGCCAGCAGCGTAAGGGGGGACCCACACGCCTACAATGAGCAGTTCTTC. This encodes CASSVRGDPHAYNEQFF.